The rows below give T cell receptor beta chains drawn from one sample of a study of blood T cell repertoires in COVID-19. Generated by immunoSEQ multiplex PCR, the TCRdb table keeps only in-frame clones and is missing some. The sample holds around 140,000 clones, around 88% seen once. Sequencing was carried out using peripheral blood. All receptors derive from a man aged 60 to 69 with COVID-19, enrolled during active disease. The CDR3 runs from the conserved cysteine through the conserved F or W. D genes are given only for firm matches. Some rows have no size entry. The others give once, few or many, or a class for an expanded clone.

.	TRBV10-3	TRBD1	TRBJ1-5	TGTGCCATCAGTTCCGGGACAGAACAGTCAGGGCCCCAGCATTTT	CAISSGTEQSGPQHF
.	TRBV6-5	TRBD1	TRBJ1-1	TGTGCCAGCAGTTACTCGGGACAGGCCAACACTGAAGCTTTCTTT	CASSYSGQANTEAFF
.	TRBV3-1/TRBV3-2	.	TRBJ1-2	TGTGCCAGCAGCCCGACAGGCGACGGCTACACCTTC	CASSPTGDGYTF
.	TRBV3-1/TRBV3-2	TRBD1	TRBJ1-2	TGTGCCAGCAGCCCATACCGGACAGGGCGTTTCTTCGATGGCTACACCTTC	CASSPYRTGRFFDGYTF
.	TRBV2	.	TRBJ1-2	TGTGCCAGCGAACAGGGCCCCCTCTATGGCTACACCTTC	CASEQGPLYGYTF
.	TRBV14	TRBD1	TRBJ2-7	TGTGCCAGCAGCCCCCGGACAGGGATCACCTACGAGCAGTACTTC	CASSPRTGITYEQYF
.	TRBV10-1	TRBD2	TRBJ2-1	TGCGCCAGCAGTGAGTCGGCTAGCGGGGGCAACTACAATGAGCAGTTCTTC	CASSESASGGNYNEQFF
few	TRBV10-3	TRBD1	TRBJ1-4	TGTGCCATCAGTGAGGGCGGGACAGGTGGTGCAACTAATGAAAAACTGTTTTTT	CAISEGGTGGATNEKLFF
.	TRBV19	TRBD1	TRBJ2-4	TGTGCCAGTAGTATACCCTTCAAGGGGGACAGAAACATTCAGTACTTC	CASSIPFKGDRNIQYF
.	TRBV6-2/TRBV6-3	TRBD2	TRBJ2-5	TGTGCCAGCAGTTCCCCCCGGGGGGGCCGAGAGACCCAGTACTTC	CASSSPRGGRETQYF
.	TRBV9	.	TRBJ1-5	TGTGCCAGCAGCGTAGCAGGGTTTGGTCAGCCCCAGCATTTT	CASSVAGFGQPQHF
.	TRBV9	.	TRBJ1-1	TGTGCCAGCAGCGTAGTGGGACAATGGACAGAAGCTTTCTTT	CASSVVGQWTEAFF
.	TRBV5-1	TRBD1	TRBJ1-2	TGCGCCAGCAGCCTCCTTCGGACAGGGGATGGCTACACCTTC	CASSLLRTGDGYTF
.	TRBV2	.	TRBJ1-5	TGTGCCAGCAGTGAAGCGCGGGGGGGTCAGCCCCAGCATTTT	CASSEARGGQPQHF
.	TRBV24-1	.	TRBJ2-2	TGTGCCACCAGTCGTAGACTTAACACCGGGGAGCTGTTTTTT	CATSRRLNTGELFF
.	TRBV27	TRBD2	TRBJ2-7	TGTGCCAGCAGTTTAGGGGCCGGACTAGCGCACGAGCAGTACTTC	CASSLGAGLAHEQYF
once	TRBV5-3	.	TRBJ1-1	TGTGCCGACCAGGGCAACACTGAAGCTTTCTTT	CADQGNTEAFF
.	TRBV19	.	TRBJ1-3	TGTGCCAGTACTTCGAGAAGCCGTTCTCACGACACCATATATTTT	CASTSRSRSHDTIYF
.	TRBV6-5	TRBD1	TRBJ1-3	TGTGCCAGCAGCCTCGACAGGGGGAAGGCTAGGGTATATTTT	CASSLDRGKARVYF
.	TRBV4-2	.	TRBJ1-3	TGTGCCAGCAGCCAAGAAAGTGGAGCCTCTGGAAACACCATATATTTT	CASSQESGASGNTIYF
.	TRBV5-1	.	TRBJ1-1	TGCGCCAGCAGCTTACAACCAGGCGGGACTGAAGCTTTCTTT	CASSLQPGGTEAFF